Listed below are T cell receptor beta chains from one sample, sequenced in a study of shared clonotypes between healthy human individuals. Profiled with immunoSEQ multiplex PCR; TCRdb holds only in-frame clones, not every one. Among over a million clones listed, approximately 78% were seen once. Specimen: memory CD4+ T cells from PBMCs. The source is a man between 18 and 35 years old in good health. Some clones in this sample may be carry-over from other donors' samples. The CDR3 runs from the conserved cysteine through the conserved F or W. The D gene is left open where the match is weak. The size field is filled for only some rows; it gives once, few, many or a size class.

D: -
J: TRBJ2-3
size: many
V: TRBV5-1
DNA: TGCGCCAGCAGCTTGCTAGCATGGGGCACAGATACGCAGTATTTT
CDR3: CASSLLAWGTDTQYF

D: -
J: TRBJ2-2
size: many
V: TRBV6-4
DNA: TGTGCCAGCAGTGACAGGGACACCGGGGAGCTGTTTTTT
CDR3: CASSDRDTGELFF

D: TRBD1
J: TRBJ2-2
size: once
V: TRBV10-3
DNA: TGTGCCATCAGAGGGGGCCCCCGAGCTTCCGGGGAGCTGTTTTTT
CDR3: CAIRGGPRASGELFF

D: -
J: TRBJ1-2
size: few
V: TRBV9
DNA: TGTGCCAGCAGCGTAGCAGTAAACTATGGCTACACCTTC
CDR3: CASSVAVNYGYTF

D: -
J: TRBJ2-7
size: -
V: TRBV7-2
DNA: TGTGCCAGCAGCCTACGAACAGCGGAAAGCTACGAGCAGTACTTC
CDR3: CASSLRTAESYEQYF

D: -
J: TRBJ2-7
size: -
V: TRBV5-1
DNA: TGCGCCAGCAGCCCCTCTCCACGAGGGGAAAGCTACGAGCAGTACTTC
CDR3: CASSPSPRGESYEQYF

D: -
J: TRBJ1-2
size: -
V: TRBV30
DNA: TGTGCCTCGACCCGGGCGAACTATGGCTACACCTTC
CDR3: CASTRANYGYTF

D: -
J: TRBJ1-1
size: few
V: TRBV6-1
DNA: TGTGCCAGCAGTGAAGAGCTGAACACTGAAGCTTTCTTT
CDR3: CASSEELNTEAFF

D: TRBD2
J: TRBJ2-7
size: many
V: TRBV7-9
DNA: TGTGCCAGCAGCCGACTAGCGGGACGACCCTCCTACGAGCAGTACTTC
CDR3: CASSRLAGRPSYEQYF

D: -
J: TRBJ2-7
size: -
V: TRBV11-2
DNA: TGTGCCAGCAGCCCGGGACGGATGTACGAGCAGTACTTC
CDR3: CASSPGRMYEQYF

D: -
J: TRBJ2-1
size: few
V: TRBV7-6
DNA: TGTGCCAGCAGCCAGGGGCCCCTCAATGAGCAGTTCTTC
CDR3: CASSQGPLNEQFF

D: -
J: TRBJ2-1
size: -
V: TRBV4-1
DNA: TGCGCCAGCAGCCAAGAATCTGTCAAAGGGAATGAGCAGTTCTTC
CDR3: CASSQESVKGNEQFF

D: -
J: TRBJ2-7
size: -
V: TRBV28
DNA: TGTGCCAGCAGTTTGTTGGGACTCCCAGGACGGGGCGAGCAGTACTTC
CDR3: CASSLLGLPGRGEQYF

D: -
J: TRBJ2-7
size: -
V: TRBV7-2
DNA: TGTGCCAGCAGCTTACGTCATCTCCACGAGCAGTACTTC
CDR3: CASSLRHLHEQYF

D: -
J: TRBJ1-1
size: -
V: TRBV6-5
DNA: TGTGCCAGCAGTTACCTCGACGGGAGGGGGACTGAAGCTTTCTTT
CDR3: CASSYLDGRGTEAFF

D: TRBD1
J: TRBJ1-2
size: -
V: TRBV7-2
DNA: TGTGCCAGCAGCGAGACAGGGGGAAACTATGGCTACACCTTC
CDR3: CASSETGGNYGYTF

D: TRBD1
J: TRBJ2-7
size: -
V: TRBV28
DNA: TGTGCCAGCAGGATTCGGGACAGGGTTCACGAGCAGTACTTC
CDR3: CASRIRDRVHEQYF

D: TRBD1
J: TRBJ2-7
size: -
V: TRBV15
DNA: TGTGCCACCAGCCTGAGGGGACAGGGCCCCTACGAGCAGTACTTC
CDR3: CATSLRGQGPYEQYF

D: -
J: TRBJ2-1
size: once
V: TRBV27
DNA: TGTGCCAGCAGCAGGTCGGTGGTTGAGCAGTTCTTC
CDR3: CASSRSVVEQFF

D: TRBD1
J: TRBJ2-1
size: many
V: TRBV6-5
DNA: TGTGCCAGCACGGGGACAGGGGTGGGCAATGAGCAGTTCTTC
CDR3: CASTGTGVGNEQFF

D: -
J: TRBJ1-4
size: -
V: TRBV6-1
DNA: TGTGCCAGCAGTGAAAACGCCGATGAAAAACTGTTTTTT
CDR3: CASSENADEKLFF

D: -
J: TRBJ2-1
size: -
V: TRBV4-1
DNA: TGCGCCAGCAGCCAAGGGGTGGCTAGTAGACGGAATGAGCAGTTCTTC
CDR3: CASSQGVASRRNEQFF

D: TRBD1
J: TRBJ2-4
size: once
V: TRBV4-1
DNA: TGCGCCAGCAGCCAAGAGACCCGGGACAGGGGGTTGAACATTCAGTACTTC
CDR3: CASSQETRDRGLNIQYF

D: -
J: TRBJ1-3
size: -
V: TRBV30
DNA: TGTGCCTGGAGTCCGACCGGGAACACCATATATTTT
CDR3: CAWSPTGNTIYF

D: -
J: TRBJ2-1
size: many
V: TRBV2
DNA: TGTGCCAGCAACACGGTGGGACCGTACAATGAGCAGTTCTTC
CDR3: CASNTVGPYNEQFF

D: TRBD1
J: TRBJ1-2
size: few
V: TRBV5-1
DNA: TGCGCCAGCAGCTTGGCCGGGCAGGGGGCGTGGTATGGCTACACCTTC
CDR3: CASSLAGQGAWYGYTF

D: -
J: TRBJ2-7
size: -
V: TRBV6-6
DNA: TGTGCCAGCAGTTACACTCGACAGGTGTCCTACGAGCAGTACTTC
CDR3: CASSYTRQVSYEQYF

D: TRBD1
J: TRBJ2-7
size: -
V: TRBV5-1
DNA: TGCGCCAGCAGCCCAGGACAGGGGGTGGACGAGCAGTACTTC
CDR3: CASSPGQGVDEQYF

D: -
J: TRBJ2-2
size: many
V: TRBV5-1
DNA: TGCGCCAGCAGCTTGGAGGGTATGGGCGCCGGGGAGCTGTTTTTT
CDR3: CASSLEGMGAGELFF

D: TRBD1
J: TRBJ2-7
size: -
V: TRBV14
DNA: TGTGCCAGCAGCCAAGCGGGCAGGGGGCTTATCTACGAGCAGTACTTC
CDR3: CASSQAGRGLIYEQYF

D: -
J: TRBJ1-4
size: -
V: TRBV5-1
DNA: TGCGCCAGCAGCTCCCAGACCGATGGGCGTGAAAAACTGTTTTTT
CDR3: CASSSQTDGREKLFF

D: TRBD1
J: TRBJ1-1
size: -
V: TRBV7-2
DNA: TGTGCCAGCAGCTTAGTAATGGGACAGCCGCTCACTGAAGCTTTCTTT
CDR3: CASSLVMGQPLTEAFF

D: -
J: TRBJ1-5
size: -
V: TRBV6-1
DNA: TGTGCCAGTAGTGCGTCCTATAGCAATCAGCCCCAGCATTTT
CDR3: CASSASYSNQPQHF

D: -
J: TRBJ2-1
size: -
V: TRBV2
DNA: TGTGCCAGCAGTGATGCTTCGTGGGGGCACAATGAGCAGTTCTTC
CDR3: CASSDASWGHNEQFF

D: TRBD1
J: TRBJ1-3
size: -
V: TRBV19
DNA: TGTGCCAGTAGCCCGGGACAGGGTAATCGTTGGAGAAACACCATATATTTT
CDR3: CASSPGQGNRWRNTIYF

D: -
J: TRBJ2-7
size: -
V: TRBV5-8
DNA: TGTGCCAGCAGCTTGTACGGCAGGGAGGTCGAGCAGTACTTC
CDR3: CASSLYGREVEQYF

D: -
J: TRBJ2-7
size: -
V: TRBV5-1
DNA: TGCGCCAGCAGCTTGGGGTCCACGTCATCGAACTACGAGCAGTACTTC
CDR3: CASSLGSTSSNYEQYF

D: -
J: TRBJ2-5
size: -
V: TRBV2
DNA: TGTGCCAGCAGAACAAACAGGGAAGGGTGGGAGACCCAGTACTTC
CDR3: CASRTNREGWETQYF

D: TRBD1
J: TRBJ1-2
size: -
V: TRBV18
DNA: TGTGCCAGCTCACCACTTGGACAGGGTAACTATGGCTACACCTTC
CDR3: CASSPLGQGNYGYTF

D: -
J: TRBJ2-5
size: -
V: TRBV7-2
DNA: TGTGCCAGCAGCTTAGGTAGCCCCACTACTCTTGAGACCCAGTACTTC
CDR3: CASSLGSPTTLETQYF

D: TRBD1
J: TRBJ1-1
size: -
V: TRBV28
DNA: TGTGCCAGCAGTCCCAATTACAGGGGGGAGAACACTGAAGCTTTCTTT
CDR3: CASSPNYRGENTEAFF

D: -
J: TRBJ1-5
size: once
V: TRBV7-8
DNA: TGTGCCAGCAGCCCGCCCCCCATTTATAGCAATCAGCCCCAGCATTTT
CDR3: CASSPPPIYSNQPQHF

D: -
J: TRBJ2-1
size: few
V: TRBV5-1
DNA: TGCGCCAGCAGCTCCTTGGCCGCTGATGAGCAGTTCTTC
CDR3: CASSSLAADEQFF